This T cell receptor beta chain was retrieved from a study of OX40 agonist ivuxolimab in advanced cancers. General notes on the study: Ivuxolimab was an agonistic, fully human IgG2 monoclonal antibody directed against OX40 (CD134), a costimulatory receptor. Prior anti-PD-1, anti-PD-L1 or anti-CTLA-4 therapy was permitted, and about two fifths of dose-escalation patients had received checkpoint inhibitors. Intravenous ivuxolimab was administered to patients every 2 weeks at six dose levels: 0.01, 0.1, 0.3, 1.5, 3 and 10 mg/kg. In the dose-escalation cohort, 65% to 85% of patients were male, and the mean age was 60 years with a range of roughly 23 to 79. The monotherapy dose-escalation portion (N of about 50 patients) of the phase I ivuxolimab trial is reported in the paper. Of the roughly 52 dose-escalation patients, hepatocellular carcinoma was present in about 20, melanoma in approximately 15, renal cell carcinoma in 9 and head and neck cancer in 9. Peripheral TCRbeta sequencing was intended to test whether TCR sequence diversity was altered and clonal T-cell expansion was caused by ivuxolimab. Partial responses were achieved by three dose-escalation patients, of whom one had hepatocellular carcinoma and two had cutaneous melanoma.

A note on this clone: Its antigen is unknown. Base quality data are lacking; no much larger clone is found one base away.

The trial excluded patients who had a history of autoimmune disease or who were on systemic immunosuppression. In every dose cohort, peripheral blood was drawn for TCR sequencing at baseline, cycle 4 day 1, and cycle 7 day 1. Samples came from an open-label, multicenter, first-in-human phase I dose-escalation trial of ivuxolimab. The trial enrolled adults with locally advanced or metastatic head and neck squamous cell, hepatocellular, melanoma or renal cell carcinoma. Before TCR sequencing, CD4+ and CD8+ T cells were separately sorted from peripheral blood. Results and caveats for the whole study, not just this receptor: In the 0.1-3.0 mg/kg groups, partial responders had among the lowest normalized peripheral clonal expansion, particularly in CD8+ T cells. At doses of 0.1 to 3.0 mg/kg, clonal expansion of both CD4+ and CD8+ T cells in blood was seen between baseline and week 6. Low levels of normalized T-cell clonal expansion were also seen in some patients who did not respond. After ivuxolimab, CD8+ T cells had more expanded clones than CD4+ T cells on average. Which antigens the clonally expanded peripheral T cells were specific for was not determined.

CDR1 SGHVS and CDR2 FQNEAQ are derived from the germline V gene. The CDR3 has 13 amino acids, counting the end cysteine and phenylalanine. CDR3 DNA only is kept here, 39 bases in frame from base 1. V ends up 3 bases short and J 5 bases short, with an unmatched junction base count of 3. Genomic DNA was isolated from the sorted cells so that the TCRbeta CDR3 region could be sequenced. The immunoSEQ Assay was used for sequencing of TCRbeta CDR3 regions. TCRdb took this table from immuneACCESS and kept in-frame rearrangements with V and J called. Such tables lack part of the clones; where checked against another copy, unresolved V genes explain under half of the gap, and the rest is unexplained. A total of 55,000 to 70,000 clones appear in this sample, about 85% of them only once. The ten largest clones add up to roughly 6.1% of the sample.

The chain employs TRBV7-8 and TRBJ2-7, with 8 bases aligning to TRBD1. Here the sequenced sample was CD4+ or CD8+ T cells sorted from blood, taken in a trial of the OX40 agonist ivuxolimab. This TCR derives from an adult with an advanced solid tumor such as melanoma, head and neck, liver or kidney cancer. The DNA sequence reads TGTGCCAGCAGCTTTGGACAGGGTAACGAGCAGTACTTC. Its product reads: CASSFGQGNEQYF.